The clone carrying this TCR beta chain was seen a handful of times. This sample was included in a study of blood T cell repertoires in COVID-19. Study-wide background: T cells, B-cell-depleted T cells, or PBMCs supplied cDNA or gDNA.

Deletions cut 2 bases from V and 4 bases from J, with 21 bases between. Germline V gene sequence: CDR1 SGHVS, CDR2 FNYEAQ. The CDR3 is 18 residues long. Original analysis: Quantification of nucleated cells was approximated via reference gene primer amplification. Clones were read by immunoSEQ multiplex PCR, and TCRdb kept only the in-frame ones, dropping some. Clone size and V and J calls were adopted from that table, with D and trimming inferred from the DNA. Of about 200,000 clones in the sample, 80% to 85% were seen once. Those who participated ranged in age from about 18 to 89 years and resided in 20 to 25 US areas. Clinical history reported by participants formed the basis on which cohorts were assigned.

The sequence came from a man aged 35-49 years who had recovered from COVID-19. Material: PBMCs or T cells enriched from blood (not recorded which). V and J are TRBV7-6 and TRBJ2-1; possible D gene TRBD2, 6 bases. The CDR3 here is CASSLSSGGAYKYNEQFF. CDR3 nucleotides: TGTGCCAGCAGCTTATCCAGTGGCGGGGCTTATAAATACAATGAGCAGTTCTTC.